This TCR beta chain was identified in a study of blood T cell repertoires in COVID-19. The CDR3 is 14 residues long. V lost 4 bases and J lost 8; bases outside the gene matches: 4. The V gene's germline CDR1 is SNHLY and CDR2 FYNNEI. Sequenced by immunoSEQ multiplex PCR; TCRdb stores in-frame clones only, minus some. The data hold about 22,000 clones, with around 90% observed a single time. The origin of this receptor is a woman in her 70s with active COVID-19. The chain has TRBV2 and TRBJ1-4; 10 nucleotides match TRBD1. The specimen was peripheral blood. The CDR3 region has the DNA TGTGCCAGCAGTGGGGACAGGGGAGCAGAAAAACTGTTTTTT. This translates into CASSGDRGAEKLFF.